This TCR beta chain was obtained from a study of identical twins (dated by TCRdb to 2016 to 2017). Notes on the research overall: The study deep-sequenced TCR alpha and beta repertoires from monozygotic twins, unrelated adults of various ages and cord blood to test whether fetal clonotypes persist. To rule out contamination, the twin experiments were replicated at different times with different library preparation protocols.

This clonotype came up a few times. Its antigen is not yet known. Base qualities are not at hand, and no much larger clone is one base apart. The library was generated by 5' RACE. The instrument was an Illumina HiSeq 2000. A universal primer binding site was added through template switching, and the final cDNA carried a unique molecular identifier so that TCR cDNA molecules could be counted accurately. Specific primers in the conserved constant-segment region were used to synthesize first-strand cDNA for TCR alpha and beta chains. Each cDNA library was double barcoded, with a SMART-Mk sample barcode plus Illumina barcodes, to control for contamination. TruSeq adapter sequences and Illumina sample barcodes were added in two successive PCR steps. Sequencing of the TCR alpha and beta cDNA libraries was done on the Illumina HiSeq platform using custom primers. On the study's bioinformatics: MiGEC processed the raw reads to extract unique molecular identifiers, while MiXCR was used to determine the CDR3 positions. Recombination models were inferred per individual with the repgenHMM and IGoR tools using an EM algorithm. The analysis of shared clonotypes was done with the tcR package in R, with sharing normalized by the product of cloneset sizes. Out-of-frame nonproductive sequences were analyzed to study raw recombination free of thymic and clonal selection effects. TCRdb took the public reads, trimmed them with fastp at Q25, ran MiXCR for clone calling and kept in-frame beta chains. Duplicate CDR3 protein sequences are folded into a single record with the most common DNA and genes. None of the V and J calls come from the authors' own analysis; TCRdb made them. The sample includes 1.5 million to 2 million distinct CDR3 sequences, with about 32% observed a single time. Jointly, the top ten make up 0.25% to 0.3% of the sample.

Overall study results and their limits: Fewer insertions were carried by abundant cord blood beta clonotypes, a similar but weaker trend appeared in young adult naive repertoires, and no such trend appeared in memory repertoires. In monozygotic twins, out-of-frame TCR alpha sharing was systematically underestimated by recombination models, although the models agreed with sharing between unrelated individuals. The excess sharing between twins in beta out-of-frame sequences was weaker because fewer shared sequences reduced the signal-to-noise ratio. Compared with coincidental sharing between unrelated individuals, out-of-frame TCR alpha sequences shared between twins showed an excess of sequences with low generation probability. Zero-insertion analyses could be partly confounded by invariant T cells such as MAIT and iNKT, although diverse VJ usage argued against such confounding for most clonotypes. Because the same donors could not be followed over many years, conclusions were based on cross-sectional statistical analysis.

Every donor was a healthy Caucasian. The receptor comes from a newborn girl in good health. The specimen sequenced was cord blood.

DNA sequence: TGTGCCAGCAGTTCCTTTCACTCCATCCCTCAGTACTTC. Its product reads: CASSSFHSIPQYF. The sequence is built from TRBV28 and TRBJ2-5; the D gene cannot be named for sure. V and J are truncated by 4 bases and 11 bases respectively, leaving an intervening sequence of 17 bases. Taken from the germline V gene, the CDR1 and CDR2 loops are MDHEN and SYDVKM. The CDR3 has 13 amino acids, counting the end cysteine and phenylalanine. Of the read, only the CDR3 DNA is kept; its 39 bases are in frame from base 1.